This T cell receptor beta chain is drawn from a study of human T cells and chemical hapten exposure. Across the whole study: Variability of per-sample TCR yields stemmed mainly from small differences in pooled library volume.

CDR3 length equals 12 residues. Trimming removed 7 bases from V and 6 bases from J, with 14 bases in between. CDR1 and CDR2 (germline): SGDLS, YYNGEE. In its sample, this clonotype was seen many times. Antigen unknown. Study conclusions and caveats: There was no change with DPC sensitization in TCRs above 1 in 1000 frequency.

The study's library attached unique molecular identifiers to single cDNA molecules. TCRdb re-derived calls from the RACE reads in MiXCR, one entry per CDR3 protein. Altogether about 47,000 distinct CDR3 sequences are present, 3% to 4% being singletons, with the ten largest covering 5% to 7%. Noted time point: healthy volunteer bleed at 6 weeks. Before extraction, the whole blood was not fractionated, and total RNA was taken from it. Input material: whole blood. This TCR was recovered from a human donor in good health. Some clones in this sample may be carry-over from other donors' samples. V is TRBV9 and J is TRBJ2-7, with D perhaps TRBD1 or TRBD2 (5 bases each). The chain's CDR3 is CASRGLGPEQYF. For the CDR3, the DNA is TGTGCCAGCCGGGGCCTTGGGCCCGAGCAGTACTTC.